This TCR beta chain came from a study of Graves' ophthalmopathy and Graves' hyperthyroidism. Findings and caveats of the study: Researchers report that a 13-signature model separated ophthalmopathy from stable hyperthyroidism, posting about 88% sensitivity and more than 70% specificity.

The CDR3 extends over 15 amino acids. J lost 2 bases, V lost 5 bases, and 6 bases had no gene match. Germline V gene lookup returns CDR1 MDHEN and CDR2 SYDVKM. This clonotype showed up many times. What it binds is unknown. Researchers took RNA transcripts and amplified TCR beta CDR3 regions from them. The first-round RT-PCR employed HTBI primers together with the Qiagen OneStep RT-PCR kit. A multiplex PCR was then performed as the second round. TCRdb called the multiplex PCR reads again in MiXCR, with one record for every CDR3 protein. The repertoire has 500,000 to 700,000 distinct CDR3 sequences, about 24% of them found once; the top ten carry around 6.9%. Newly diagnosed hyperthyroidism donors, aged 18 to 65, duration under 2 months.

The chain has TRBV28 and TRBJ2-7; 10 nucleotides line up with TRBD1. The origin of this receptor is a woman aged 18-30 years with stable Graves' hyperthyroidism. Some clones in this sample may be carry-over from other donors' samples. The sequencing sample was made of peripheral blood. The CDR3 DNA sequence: TGTGCCAGCAGTCCATTCGGGACAGGGGCCTACGAGCAGTACTTC. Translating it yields CASSPFGTGAYEQYF.